This TCR beta chain was documented in a study of CXCR3-negative and CXCR3-positive naive CD8 T cells. Findings and caveats of the study: More hydrophobic TRB CDR3s were found in CXCR3-positive naive cells than in CXCR3-negative naive cells. TRBV-TRBJ usage was similar across naive CXCR3 subsets but distinct in memory cells.

Concerning this clonotype: What it binds is unknown.

CDR3 size: 11 residues. CDR1 is SGDLS, CDR2 YYNGEE, per germline. 5' RACE with UMI labels generated the TRB cDNA libraries. TCRdb reprocessed the 5' RACE reads and reports one entry per CDR3 protein, with no DNA. This repertoire comprises roughly 120,000 distinct CDR3 sequences; its ten largest clones make up 0.59%. The rearrangement joins TRBV9 to TRBJ2-1. What was sequenced was naive CXCR3+ CD8+ T cells from blood. As for subset: CD45RO-CCR7+CD27+CD95- naive CD8+ T cells expressing CXCR3 (TNR3+). The sequence derives from a human donor in good health. Some clones in this sample may be carry-over from other donors' samples. CDR3 amino acids: CASGHYNEQFF.